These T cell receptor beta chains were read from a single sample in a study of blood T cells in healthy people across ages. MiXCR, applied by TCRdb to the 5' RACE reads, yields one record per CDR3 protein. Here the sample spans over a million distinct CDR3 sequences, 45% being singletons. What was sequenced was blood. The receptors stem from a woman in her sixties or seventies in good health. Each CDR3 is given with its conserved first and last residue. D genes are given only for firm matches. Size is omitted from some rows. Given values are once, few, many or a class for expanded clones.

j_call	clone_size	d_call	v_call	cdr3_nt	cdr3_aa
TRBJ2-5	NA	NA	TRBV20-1	TGCAGTGCTGAGACGGCACAACAGGGAGGAGGACGGGTCCAAGAGACCCAGTACTTC	CSAETAQQGGGRVQETQYF
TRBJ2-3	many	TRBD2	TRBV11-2	TGTGCCAGCAGCTCCTTAGCGGGAGGCACAGATACGCAGTATTTT	CASSSLAGGTDTQYF
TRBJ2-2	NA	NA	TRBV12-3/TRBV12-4	TGTGCCCGCAGTCCTACCGACCAGGGGACCGGGGAGCTGTTTTTT	CARSPTDQGTGELFF
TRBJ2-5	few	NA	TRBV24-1	TGTGCCACCAGTGATCCAACCTCGACGGGGGGCTCTTTGACCCAGTACTTC	CATSDPTSTGGSLTQYF
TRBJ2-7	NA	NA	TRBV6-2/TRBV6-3	TGTGCCAGCAGCCCCCTCATGGGGTACGAGCAGTACTTC	CASSPLMGYEQYF
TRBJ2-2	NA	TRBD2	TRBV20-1	TGCAGTGCTAGAAGCGGGAGTCTAAACACCGGGGAGCTGTTTTTT	CSARSGSLNTGELFF
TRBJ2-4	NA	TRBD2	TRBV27	TGTGCCAGCAGTTTAATTGCGGGAGGACCCAAAAACATTCAGTACTTC	CASSLIAGGPKNIQYF
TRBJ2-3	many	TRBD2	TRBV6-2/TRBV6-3	TGTGCCAGCAGTTACTCGAGGACTAGCAGAGATACGCAGTATTTT	CASSYSRTSRDTQYF
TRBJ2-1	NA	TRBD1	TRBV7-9	TGTGCCAGCAGCCTAAGTACCTCCCCGGGACAGGGGGAGCAGTTCTTC	CASSLSTSPGQGEQFF
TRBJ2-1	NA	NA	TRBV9	TGTGCCAGCAGCGTCCAGGGGTTTGGGCAGTTCTTC	CASSVQGFGQFF
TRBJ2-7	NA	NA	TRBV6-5	TGTGCCAGCAGTTTACAGGTAACCTACGAGCAGTACTTC	CASSLQVTYEQYF
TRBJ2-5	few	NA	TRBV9	TGTGCCAGCAGCGTAGCTTCCAGGGACCAAGAGACCCAGTACTTC	CASSVASRDQETQYF
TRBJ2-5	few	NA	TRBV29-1	TGCAGCGTTTTAGGTCTCCAAGAGACCCAGTACTTC	CSVLGLQETQYF
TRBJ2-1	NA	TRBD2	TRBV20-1	TGCAGTACTAGACCGGACCTAGCGGGAGCACATGAGCAGTTCTTC	CSTRPDLAGAHEQFF
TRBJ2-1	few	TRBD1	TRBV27	TGTGCCACGGGGACAGGGTTCTACAATGAGCAGTTCTTC	CATGTGFYNEQFF
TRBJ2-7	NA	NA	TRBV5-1	TGCGCCAGCAGCTTGGCCGTAGGCGGGCACCCCTACGAGCAGTACTTC	CASSLAVGGHPYEQYF
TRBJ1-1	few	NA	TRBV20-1	TGCAGTGCTAGAGATGCGCGTCGGATGAACACTGAAGCTTTCTTT	CSARDARRMNTEAFF
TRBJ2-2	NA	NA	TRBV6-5	TGTGCCAGCAGTTACTTCGGAGGACACACCAACGGCGGGGAGCTGTTTTTT	CASSYFGGHTNGGELFF
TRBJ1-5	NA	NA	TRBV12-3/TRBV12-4	TGTGCCAGCAGTTTTATCAGGGAGGGTCAGCCCCAGCATTTT	CASSFIREGQPQHF
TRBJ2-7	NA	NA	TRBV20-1	TGCAGTGCTAGGCCAGGGCGGACCCACGAGCAGTACTTC	CSARPGRTHEQYF
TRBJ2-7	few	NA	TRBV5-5	TGTGCCAGCACTCAAGCCCTTAGGAATCGCGAGCAGTACTTC	CASTQALRNREQYF
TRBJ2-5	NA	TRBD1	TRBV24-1	TGTGCCACCAGTGACACCCGGACAGGGAAAGAGACCCAGTACTTC	CATSDTRTGKETQYF
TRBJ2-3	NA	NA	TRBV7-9	TGTGCCAGCAGCCCGCTCCTCGGACGGGGTTGGGATACGCAGTATTTT	CASSPLLGRGWDTQYF
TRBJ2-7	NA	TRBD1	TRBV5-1	TGCGCCAGCAGCTTCGGGACAGGAGTGGCCGAGCAGTACTTC	CASSFGTGVAEQYF
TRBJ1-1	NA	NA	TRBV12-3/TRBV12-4	TGTGCCAGCAGTTTCGAGTACACTGAAGCTTTCTTT	CASSFEYTEAFF
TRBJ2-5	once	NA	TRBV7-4	TGTGCCAGCAGCTTGGCCCCGACAAGGAGGGGGTCCTACAATGAGCAGTACTTC	CASSLAPTRRGSYNEQYF
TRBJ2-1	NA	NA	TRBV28	TGTGCCAGCAGTTACCTCTTGGACAATGAGCAGTTCTTC	CASSYLLDNEQFF
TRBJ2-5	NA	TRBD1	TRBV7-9	TGTGCCAGCAGCCCCCGGGGACAGGGCAAAGAGACCCAGTACTTC	CASSPRGQGKETQYF
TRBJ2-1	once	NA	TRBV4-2	TGTGCCAGCAGCCCAGCAGGTCCGGCGGGTGAAGACTCCACTCAGTTCTTC	CASSPAGPAGEDSTQFF
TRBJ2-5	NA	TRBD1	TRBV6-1	TGTGCCAGCATCCGATGGGGAGTCGGGACAGGGGTGCGAGAGACCCAGTACTTC	CASIRWGVGTGVRETQYF
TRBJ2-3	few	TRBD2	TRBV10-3	TGTGCCATCAGTGAGTCTAGCGGGGGCACAGATACGCAGTATTTT	CAISESSGGTDTQYF
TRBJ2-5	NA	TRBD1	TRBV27	TGTGCCAGCAGTTTATCGTGGGGACAGGAGGAGACCCAGTACTTC	CASSLSWGQEETQYF
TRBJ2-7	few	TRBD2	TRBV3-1	TGTGCCAGCAGCCAGGCACTAGCGGGAGGGCCCTACGAGCAGTACTTC	CASSQALAGGPYEQYF
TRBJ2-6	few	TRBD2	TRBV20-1	TGCAGTGCTAAGGCTAGCGGGAGGGCCCAGTTTGGGGCCAACGTCCTGACTTTC	CSAKASGRAQFGANVLTF
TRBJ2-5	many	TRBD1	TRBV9	TGTGCCAGCAGTCGACAGGGAGAGACCCAGTACTTC	CASSRQGETQYF
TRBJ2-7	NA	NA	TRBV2	TGTGCCAGCGTTAACGAACGGGCTAGCTCCTACGAGCAGTACTTC	CASVNERASSYEQYF
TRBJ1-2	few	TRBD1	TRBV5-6	TGTGCCAGCAGCTCGATGGACAGGGAAGGTGGCTACACCTTC	CASSSMDREGGYTF
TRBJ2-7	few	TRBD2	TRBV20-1	TGCAGTGCTACCGGTCCCGGGACTAGCGGGAGGGTCTGGGCCGAGCAGTACTTC	CSATGPGTSGRVWAEQYF
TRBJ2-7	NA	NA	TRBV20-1	TGCAGTGCTAGAGATCGGAATAGCCCAACCTACGAGCAGTACTTC	CSARDRNSPTYEQYF
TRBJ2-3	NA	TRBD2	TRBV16	TGTGCCAGCAGTCAATCTATAGCGGGAGGCCTCACCACAGATACGCAGTATTTT	CASSQSIAGGLTTDTQYF
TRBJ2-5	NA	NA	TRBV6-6	TGTGCCAGCAGTCATGGGGGGAATGAGCAGTACTTC	CASSHGGNEQYF
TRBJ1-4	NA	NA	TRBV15	TGTGCCACCAGCAGGCGGACAGCTAATGAAAAACTGTTTTTT	CATSRRTANEKLFF